This entry features one TCR beta chain sequence. This entry belongs to a study of CD8 T cells in Susac syndrome. RNA totalling about 0.45 to 1 ug underwent reverse transcription with random hexamers. Coverage of TCR beta CDR3 amplification by immunoSEQ multiplex PCR extended to 54 Vbeta and 13 Jbeta. One entry per CDR3 protein, called by TCRdb with MiXCR from the immunoSEQ multiplex PCR reads. The sample yields under 200,000 distinct CDR3 sequences, roughly nine tenths seen once. CD8+ and CD4+ T cells from blood underwent TCR beta sequencing, which was carried out in a high-throughput format. Germline-derived CDR1 and CDR2 are KGHSH and LQKENI. Trimming cost V 5 bases and J 5 bases, with 12 bases left between them. This CDR3 region has 13 residues.

Source material: CD4+ T cells from PBMCs. The rearrangement links TRBV18 to TRBJ1-1; no reliable D call. The TCR originated in a human donor with Susac syndrome. CDR3: CASSKDEDTEAFF. The DNA for the CDR3 is TGTGCCAGCTCAAAGGACGAGGATACTGAAGCTTTCTTT. Drawing the rest from reference TRBV18 and TRBJ1-1, the complete variable domain is NAGVMQNPRHLVRRRGQEARLRCSPMKGHSHVYWYRQLPEEGLKFMVYLQKENIIDESGMPKERFSAEFPKEGPSILRIQQVVRGDSAAYFCASSKDEDTEAFFGQGTRLTVV.